This is a list of T cell receptor beta chains from one sample in a study of neurological immune-mediated disorders. TCRdb passed the 5' RACE reads through MiXCR, listing each CDR3 protein once. The sample holds fewer than 25,000 distinct CDR3 sequences, around an eighth seen once. The sequenced material came from PBMCs. All receptors derive from a middle-aged woman with HTLV-1-associated myelopathy (HAM/TSP). Both conserved end residues are part of each CDR3. D genes are given only for firm matches. Clone size is shown for a subset of rows, as once, few, many or a class of expanded clone.

V,D,J,size,CDR3,DNA
TRBV20-1,NA,TRBJ2-3,many,CSARGPPGGSTDTQYF,TGCAGTGCTAGAGGACCCCCAGGTGGAAGCACAGATACGCAGTATTTT
TRBV20-1,NA,TRBJ1-2,few,CSATYRLGYTF,TGCAGTGCTACCTACAGGTTGGGCTACACCTTC
TRBV12-3/TRBV12-4,TRBD1,TRBJ2-7,many,CASSLPTGHEQYF,TGTGCCAGCAGTTTACCGACAGGGCACGAGCAGTACTTC
TRBV7-6,NA,TRBJ2-1,NA,CESSRGSLNEQFF,TGTGAAAGCAGCCGTGGCAGCCTCAATGAGCAGTTCTTC
TRBV24-1,NA,TRBJ1-2,many,CATRADYGYTF,TGTGCCACCAGGGCAGACTATGGCTACACCTTC
TRBV24-1,TRBD2,TRBJ2-2,many,CATSDLAGRDTGELFF,TGTGCCACCAGTGATTTAGCAGGGAGGGACACCGGGGAGCTGTTTTTT
TRBV20-1,NA,TRBJ1-2,many,CSASPTQAYGYTF,TGCAGTGCTAGTCCTACACAAGCCTATGGCTACACCTTC
TRBV20-1,TRBD2,TRBJ2-3,many,CSVTPPGTSGDTQYF,TGCAGTGTTACACCCCCGGGGACTAGCGGAGATACGCAGTATTTT
TRBV5-1,NA,TRBJ2-3,many,CASSTDITDTQYF,TGCGCCAGCAGCACGGACATCACAGATACGCAGTATTTT
TRBV18,TRBD1,TRBJ2-7,many,CASSLSGTGNEQYF,TGTGCCAGCTCCCTGTCCGGGACAGGGAACGAGCAGTACTTC
TRBV5-6,TRBD1,TRBJ1-4,many,CASSETGGTTNEKLFF,TGTGCCAGCAGCGAGACAGGGGGGACAACTAATGAAAAACTGTTTTTT
TRBV6-5,TRBD2,TRBJ2-7,NA,CASSSHRRAGVFEQYF,TGTGCCAGCAGCTCCCACAGAAGGGCGGGGGTGTTCGAGCAGTACTTC
TRBV12-3/TRBV12-4,NA,TRBJ2-7,many,CASRDINYEQYF,TGTGCCAGCAGGGACATAAACTACGAGCAGTACTTC
TRBV5-1,NA,TRBJ1-5,many,CASSPGTLNQPQHF,TGCGCCAGCAGCCCCGGGACACTAAATCAGCCCCAGCATTTT
TRBV2,NA,TRBJ1-1,many,CASSVLTDTEAFF,TGTGCCAGCAGTGTCCTGACAGACACTGAAGCTTTCTTT
TRBV5-1,TRBD2,TRBJ2-2,many,CASSLVVTSVGGELFF,TGCGCCAGCAGCTTGGTCGTGACTAGCGTTGGCGGGGAGCTGTTTTTT
TRBV19,NA,TRBJ1-5,NA,CASSPGRENQPQHF,TGTGCCAGTAGTCCCGGACGGGAAAATCAGCCCCAGCATTTT
TRBV4-3,NA,TRBJ1-2,many,CASSQDRGDGGYTF,TGCGCCAGCAGCCAAGATCGGGGAGACGGTGGCTACACCTTC
TRBV24-1,TRBD1,TRBJ1-1,once,CATSDSGQGVTEAFF,TGTGCCACCAGTGATTCGGGACAGGGGGTCACTGAAGCTTTCTTT
TRBV7-9,TRBD2,TRBJ2-3,many,CASSSRGGRTDTQYF,TGTGCCAGCAGCTCTCGGGGGGGCCGAACAGATACGCAGTATTTT
TRBV5-1,TRBD1,TRBJ2-2,NA,CASSSGQGAIHPTGELFF,TGCGCCAGCAGCTCAGGACAGGGGGCTATACATCCGACTGGGGAGCTGTTTTTT
TRBV20-1,NA,TRBJ1-3,many,CSAGPSGNTIYF,TGCAGTGCTGGTCCATCTGGAAACACCATATATTTT
TRBV14,TRBD1,TRBJ1-2,many,CASSLHRDREDGYTF,TGTGCCAGCAGCCTTCACCGGGACAGGGAAGACGGCTACACCTTC
TRBV20-1,TRBD2,TRBJ2-3,many,CSARDSSGGVHGTQYF,TGCAGTGCTAGAGATTCTAGCGGGGGGGTTCATGGTACGCAGTATTTT